This T cell receptor (beta chain) is from a study of shared clonotypes between healthy human individuals. Across the whole study: Samples came from a couple of female and a few male donors aged 18 to 49. Findings and caveats of the study: Large depth notwithstanding, sorted-subset sequencing proved incomplete by rarefaction. Researchers sampled only blood; tissue repertoires likely differ.

Memory CD4+ cells were the fraction left after CD45RA+ naive selection. Turning to this clone: Antigen: not known.

Method: immunoSEQ multiplex PCR; TCRdb's copy keeps in-frame clones and lacks some. The sample has about 680,000 clones, less than 80% seen once. Germline values: CDR1 KGHSH, CDR2 LQKENI. After removal of 2 bases from V and 3 bases from J, the junction contained 4 bases not matched to a gene. The CDR3 is 16 amino acids. The rearrangement links TRBV18 to TRBJ1-3, with TRBD1 identical over 10 bases. Sequencing used memory CD4+ T cells sorted from blood. Regarding subset: CD45RA-negative fraction. The TCR originated in a woman in her twenties or thirties in good health. The CDR3 DNA sequence: TGTGCCAGCTCACCAGACAGGGGGCGTCTTGGAAACACCATATATTTT. It translates to CASSPDRGRLGNTIYF.